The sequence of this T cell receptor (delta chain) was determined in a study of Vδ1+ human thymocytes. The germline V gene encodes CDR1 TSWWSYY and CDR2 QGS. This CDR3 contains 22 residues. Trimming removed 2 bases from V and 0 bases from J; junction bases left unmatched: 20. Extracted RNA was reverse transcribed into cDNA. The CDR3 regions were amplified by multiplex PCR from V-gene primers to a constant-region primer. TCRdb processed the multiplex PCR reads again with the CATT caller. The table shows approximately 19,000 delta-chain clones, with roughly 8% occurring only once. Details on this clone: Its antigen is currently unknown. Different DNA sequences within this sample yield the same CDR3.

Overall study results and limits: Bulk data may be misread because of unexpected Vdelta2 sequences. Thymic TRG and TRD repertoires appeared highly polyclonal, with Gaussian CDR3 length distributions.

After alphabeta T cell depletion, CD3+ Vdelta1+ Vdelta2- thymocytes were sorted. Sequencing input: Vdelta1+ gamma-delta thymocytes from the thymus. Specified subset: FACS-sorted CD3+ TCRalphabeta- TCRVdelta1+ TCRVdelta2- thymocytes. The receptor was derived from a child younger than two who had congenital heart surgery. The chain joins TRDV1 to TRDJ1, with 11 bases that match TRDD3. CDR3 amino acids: CALGETSYSGGYWFTYTDKLIF. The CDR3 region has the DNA TGTGCTCTTGGGGAAACCTCCTACTCTGGGGGATACTGGTTCACGTACACCGATAAACTCATCTTT.